Reported below is one TCR beta chain. In the original processing: Amplified reference gene primers provided the basis for estimating nucleated cell counts. Data came from immunoSEQ multiplex PCR; TCRdb stores just in-frame clones and leaves some out. V and J calls and clone size come straight from that table; D and trimming were deduced from the DNA. The table records 100,000 or so clones, 91% of them present only once. The data are from a study of blood T cell repertoires in COVID-19. The CDR3 is 16 amino acids. The germline CDR1 and CDR2 sequences are SQVTM and ANQGSEA. J lost 1 base, V lost 4 bases, and 13 bases had no gene match.

Input material: peripheral blood. J is TRBJ2-7 and V is TRBV29-1, with 7 bases identical to TRBD1. The receptor's source is a man in his forties or fifties with acute or convalescent COVID-19. CDR3 sequence: CSVVVWQGVKSYEQYF. The CDR3, as DNA: TGCAGCGTTGTAGTTTGGCAGGGGGTAAAGTCCTACGAGCAGTACTTC.